This note documents a single T cell receptor beta chain sequence. The antigen this receptor binds is unknown. Per-base quality was not reported, and no clone a single base away is much larger than it. Taken from cysteine to phenylalanine, the CDR3 has 15 residues. Only the CDR3 portion is preserved as DNA: 45 bases, with reading frame beginning at the first base. V sheds 3 bases and J sheds 5 bases, leaving 16 bases between their ends. CDR1 and CDR2 are drawn from the germline V gene (reference sequence): SEHNR, FQNEAQ. This sample was taken from a study of T cell responses to AZD1222 COVID-19 vaccine (dated by TCRdb to 2020 to 2023). Study-wide context: AZD1222 recipients given second doses at about 4 weeks or at about 12 weeks were pooled, since spike-specific TCR depth and breadth were not found to differ between the two schedules. Trial participants were enrolled into age subgroups of 18-55, 56-69 and 70-plus years, which contained about 150, 27 and 61 TCR-sequenced participants, respectively. TCR sequencing was performed for about 250 trial participants, of whom around 200 were given two doses of AZD1222 and approximately 25 were given two doses of MenACWY control vaccine. What the authors observed across the whole study: No day 14 peak-response samples were available, so repertoires were characterized only after the peak T cell response. Conclusions about previously exposed vaccinees are limited because only a handful of AZD1222 recipients were SARS-CoV-2 seropositive at baseline. The 56-69-year group was small, and its depth increase did not reach significance, likely because of low power. Vaccine-associated CD4 TCRs spanned the whole spike protein, with dominant responses in regions 160-218 and 743-854. After two AZD1222 doses, both the breadth and the depth of spike-specific TCRs were significantly higher than at day 0 and than in MenACWY recipients. Participants were mostly white British, with more females than males. The authors suggested clonal diversity may have been underestimated. Reportedly, almost half of the unique spike-specific TCRs recognized epitopes lying outside the regions that are mutated in the B.1.351 and B.1.1.7 variants.

The CDR3 regions of human TCRbeta chains were analyzed by immunosequencing. The original methods were these. Repertoire TCRs were checked for matches against a reference library of SARS-CoV-2-specific TCRs that had been generated using the MIRA antigen-specificity platform. Breadth was defined as the fraction of unique TCRs that were SARS-CoV-2-associated, and depth was defined as the fraction of total T cells that were SARS-CoV-2-associated. Using the MIRA data, each spike-specific TCR was assigned both to the spike region to which the TCR was reactive and to a CD4 or CD8 class. Log10-transformed breadth and depth values were compared by one-way ANOVA with Sidak's multiple comparisons tests. This immuneACCESS table, as held by TCRdb, lists in-frame sequences with V and J called but not all clones. Of the missing ones, under half trace to an unresolved V gene in checked studies; the others have no known cause. V, J and clone size are those of that table, while D and trimming were read from the DNA. The sample table holds 150,000 to 200,000 clones, of which approximately 92% were seen once. The top ten clones comprise about 10% of the sample.

This specimen's time point label, per the study, means: baseline before first vaccination. Samples from vaccinated people were obtained from the UK trials COV001 and COV002, which included a single-blind randomized controlled phase 2/3 trial of AZD1222 (ChAdOx1 nCoV-19) in healthy adults. For TCRbeta chain sequencing, PBMC samples were collected from trial participants at day 0 and at day 28 after the second dose. Recombination connected TRBV7-9 to TRBJ2-5; tentative D gene TRBD2, with 6 bases matching. This specimen consisted of peripheral blood, obtained on day 0 of AZD1222 vaccination. This TCR was sampled from an adult in good health. The CDR3 is CASSLAGQGFETQYF. DNA sequence: TGTGCCAGCAGCTTGGCGGGGCAGGGCTTTGAGACCCAGTACTTC.